The clone carrying this T cell receptor (beta chain) occurred a few times. These data originate in a study of PD-L1 blockade in urothelial cancer. On the study more broadly: The patients' atezolizumab therapy, 1,200 mg intravenously every 3 weeks, started at some point between 2014 and 2016. Males with urothelial cancer arising in the bladder constituted most of the roughly 30 patients. Blood was subjected to analysis at 3 weeks (second dose) and 6 weeks following treatment start.

Here immunoSEQ multiplex PCR was the method, and the copy in TCRdb shows in-frame clones only, minus some. Found here are 55,000 to 70,000 clones, roughly 82% of them singletons; the top ten hold 3.5% to 4.5%. Each patient gave between 1 and 8 samples, pretreatment and on-treatment. Germline V CDR1 and CDR2: MNHEY, SVGAGI. The CDR3 runs 13 residues. Trimming cost V 10 bases and J 11 bases, with 23 bases left between them. The rearrangement joins TRBV6-5 to TRBJ1-1; tentatively, D is TRBD1 (5 bases). This TCR was recovered from a man aged 65 to 85 with urothelial cancer. The material sequenced was PBMCs, taken around atezolizumab (anti-PD-L1) treatment. CDR3: CATQLQEGGGAFF. The CDR3 DNA reads TGTGCCACCCAGTTACAGGAGGGTGGCGGGGCTTTCTTT.